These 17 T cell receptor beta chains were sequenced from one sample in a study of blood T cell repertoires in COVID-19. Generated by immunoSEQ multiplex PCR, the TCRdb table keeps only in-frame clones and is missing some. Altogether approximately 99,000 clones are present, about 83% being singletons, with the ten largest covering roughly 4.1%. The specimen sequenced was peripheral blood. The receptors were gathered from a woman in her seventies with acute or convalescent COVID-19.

The CDR3 DNA reads TGTGCCAGCAGCTACCAGGCGAACACTGAAGCTTTCTTT. The encoded protein is CASSYQANTEAFF. This rearrangement joins TRBV7-3 to TRBJ1-1; D is undetermined. The V end was cut by 4 bases, the J end by 1 base, with 7 bases between. Germline lookup yields CDR1 SGHTA and CDR2 FQGTGA. The CDR3 runs to 13 residues.

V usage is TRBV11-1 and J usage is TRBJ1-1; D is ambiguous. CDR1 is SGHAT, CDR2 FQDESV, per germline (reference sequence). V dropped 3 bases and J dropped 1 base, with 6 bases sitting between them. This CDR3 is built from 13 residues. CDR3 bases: TGTGCCAGCAGCTTGGGGAGGAACACTGAAGCTTTCTTT. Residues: CASSLGRNTEAFF.

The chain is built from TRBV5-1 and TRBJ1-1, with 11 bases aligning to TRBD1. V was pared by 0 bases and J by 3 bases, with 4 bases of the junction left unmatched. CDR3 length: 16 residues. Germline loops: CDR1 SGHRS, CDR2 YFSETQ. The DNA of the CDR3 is TGCGCCAGCAGCTTGGCCGGGACAGGGGGGTACACTGAAGCTTTCTTT. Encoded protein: CASSLAGTGGYTEAFF.

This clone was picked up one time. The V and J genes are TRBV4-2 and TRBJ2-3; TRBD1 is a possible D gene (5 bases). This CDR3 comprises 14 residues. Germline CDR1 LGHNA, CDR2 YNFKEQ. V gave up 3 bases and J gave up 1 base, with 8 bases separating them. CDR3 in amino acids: CASSQLQGTDTQYF. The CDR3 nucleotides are TGTGCCAGCAGCCAGCTACAGGGCACAGATACGCAGTATTTT.

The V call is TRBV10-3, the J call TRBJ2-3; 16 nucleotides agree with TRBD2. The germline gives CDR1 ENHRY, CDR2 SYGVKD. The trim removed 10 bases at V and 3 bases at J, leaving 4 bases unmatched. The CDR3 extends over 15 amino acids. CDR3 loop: CATGTSGRATDTQYF. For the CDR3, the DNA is TGTGCCACCGGGACTAGCGGGAGGGCTACAGATACGCAGTATTTT.

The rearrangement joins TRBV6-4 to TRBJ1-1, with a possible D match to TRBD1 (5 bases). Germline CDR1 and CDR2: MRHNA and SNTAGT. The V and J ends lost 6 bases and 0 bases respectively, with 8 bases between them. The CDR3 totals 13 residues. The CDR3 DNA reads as TGTGCCAGCAGACAACAGGTGAACACTGAAGCTTTCTTT. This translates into CASRQQVNTEAFF.

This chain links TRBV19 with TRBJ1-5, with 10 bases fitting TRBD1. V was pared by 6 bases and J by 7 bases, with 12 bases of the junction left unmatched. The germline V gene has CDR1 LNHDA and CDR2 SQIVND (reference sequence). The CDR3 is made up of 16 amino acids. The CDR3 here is CASSLSVGQGLQPQHF. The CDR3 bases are TGTGCCAGTAGCCTTTCCGTGGGACAGGGGTTGCAGCCCCAGCATTTT.

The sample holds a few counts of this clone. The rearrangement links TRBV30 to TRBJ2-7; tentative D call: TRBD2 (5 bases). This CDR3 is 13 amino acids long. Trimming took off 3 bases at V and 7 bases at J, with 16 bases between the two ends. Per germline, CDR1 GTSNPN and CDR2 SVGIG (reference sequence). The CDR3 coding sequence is TGTGCCTGGAGCCACGGGTTTCGCGGGGAGCAGTACTTC. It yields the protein CAWSHGFRGEQYF.

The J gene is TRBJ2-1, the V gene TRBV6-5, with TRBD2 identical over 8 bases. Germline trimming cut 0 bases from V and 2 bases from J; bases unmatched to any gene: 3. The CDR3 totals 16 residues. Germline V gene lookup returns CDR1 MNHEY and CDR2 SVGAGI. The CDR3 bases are TGTGCCAGCAGTTACTCGACTAGCGCGGCCTACAATGAGCAGTTCTTC. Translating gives CASSYSTSAAYNEQFF.

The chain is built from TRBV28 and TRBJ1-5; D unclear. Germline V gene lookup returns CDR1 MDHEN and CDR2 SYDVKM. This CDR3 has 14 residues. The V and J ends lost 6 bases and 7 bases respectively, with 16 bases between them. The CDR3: CASSQPERNQPQHF. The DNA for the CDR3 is TGTGCCAGCAGCCAGCCGGAGAGGAACCAGCCCCAGCATTTT.

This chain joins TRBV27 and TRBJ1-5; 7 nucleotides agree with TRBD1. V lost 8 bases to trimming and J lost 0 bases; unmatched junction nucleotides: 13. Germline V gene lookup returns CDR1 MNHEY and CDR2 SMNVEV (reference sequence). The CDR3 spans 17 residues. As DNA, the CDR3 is TGTGCCAGCCTGCCAGGACAGGACATCTATAGCAATCAGCCCCAGCATTTT. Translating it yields CASLPGQDIYSNQPQHF.

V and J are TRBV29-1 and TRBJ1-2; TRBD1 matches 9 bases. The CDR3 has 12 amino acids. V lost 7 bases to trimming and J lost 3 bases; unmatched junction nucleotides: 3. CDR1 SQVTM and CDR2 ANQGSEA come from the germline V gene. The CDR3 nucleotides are TGCAGCGGAACAGGGGGCGACTATGGCTACACCTTC. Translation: CSGTGGDYGYTF. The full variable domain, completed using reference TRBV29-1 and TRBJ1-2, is SAVISQKPSRDICQRGTSLTIQCQVDSQVTMMFWYRQQPGQSLTLIATANQGSEATYESGFVIDKFPISRPNLTFSTLTVSNMSPEDSSIYLCSGTGGDYGYTFGSGTRLTVV.

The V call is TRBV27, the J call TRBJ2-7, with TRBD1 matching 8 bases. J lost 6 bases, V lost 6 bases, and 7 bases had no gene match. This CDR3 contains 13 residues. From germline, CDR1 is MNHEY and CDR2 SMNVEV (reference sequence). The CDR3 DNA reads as TGTGCCAGCAGCCCCCGGACAGGGATCGAGCAGTACGTC. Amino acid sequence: CASSPRTGIEQYV.

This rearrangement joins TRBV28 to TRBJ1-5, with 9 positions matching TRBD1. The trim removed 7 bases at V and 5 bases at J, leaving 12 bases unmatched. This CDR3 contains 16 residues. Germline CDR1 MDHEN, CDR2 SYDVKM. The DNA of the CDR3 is TGTGCCAGCATTAAACAGGGGGCGGATAGGTATCAGCCCCAGCATTTT. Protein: CASIKQGADRYQPQHF.

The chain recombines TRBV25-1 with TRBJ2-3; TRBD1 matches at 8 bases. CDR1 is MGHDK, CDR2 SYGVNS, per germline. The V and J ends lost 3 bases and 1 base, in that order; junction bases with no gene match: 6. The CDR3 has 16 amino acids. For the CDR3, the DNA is TGTGCCAGCAGTGATTCCAGGGGGCTTCGCACAGATACGCAGTATTTT. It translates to CASSDSRGLRTDTQYF. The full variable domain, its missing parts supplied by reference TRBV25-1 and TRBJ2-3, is EADIYQTPRYLVIGTGKKITLECSQTMGHDKMYWYQQDPGMELHLIHYSYGVNSTEKGDLSSESTVSRIRTEHFPLTLESARPSHTSQYLCASSDSRGLRTDTQYFGPGTRLTVL.

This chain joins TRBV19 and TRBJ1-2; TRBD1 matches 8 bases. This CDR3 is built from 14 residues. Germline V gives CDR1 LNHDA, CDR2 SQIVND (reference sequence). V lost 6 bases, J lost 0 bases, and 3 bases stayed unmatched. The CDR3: CASRPQGANYGYTF. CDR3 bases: TGTGCCAGTAGACCACAGGGGGCTAACTATGGCTACACCTTC.

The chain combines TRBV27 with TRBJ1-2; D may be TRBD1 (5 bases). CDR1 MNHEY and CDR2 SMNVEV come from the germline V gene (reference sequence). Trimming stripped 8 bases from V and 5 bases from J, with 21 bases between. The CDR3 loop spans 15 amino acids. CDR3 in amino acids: CASQKFGGAGYGYTF. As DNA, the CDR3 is TGTGCCAGCCAAAAGTTCGGTGGGGCAGGTTATGGCTACACCTTC.